Below, one TCR beta chain is given with its context. Its antigen is not identified. The data originate from a study of T cells after yellow fever vaccination. Study information: In the case of low-cell-number fractions, SMART-Seq v4 Ultra Low Input was used for preparation.

General observations from the study: Clones that expanded after primary vaccination mostly reappeared after the booster (roughly 97% CD4, approximately 87% CD8). The secondary T-cell response peaked on day 5, not day 15, but was weaker.

Between the trimmed V and J ends, which lost 1 base and 0 bases, there was a span of 7 bases. This CDR3 has 15 amino acids. Germline CDR1 is KGHSH and CDR2 is LQKENI. The 5'RACE template-switching step produced TCR cDNA and added a universal primer site and UMIs. One entry per CDR3 protein, called by TCRdb with MiXCR from the 5' RACE reads. Seen here are 300,000 to 400,000 distinct CDR3 sequences, 8.7% observed once, and the top ten hold 18%. This chain joins TRBV18 and TRBJ1-3; unclear D gene. The receptor's source is a man younger than 35 who received the YFV17D yellow fever vaccine. The input for sequencing was PBMCs, taken on the day of the first yellow fever vaccination. The CDR3 bases are TGTGCCAGCTCACCACAGGAGTACTCTGGAAACACCATATATTTT. This codes for CASSPQEYSGNTIYF.